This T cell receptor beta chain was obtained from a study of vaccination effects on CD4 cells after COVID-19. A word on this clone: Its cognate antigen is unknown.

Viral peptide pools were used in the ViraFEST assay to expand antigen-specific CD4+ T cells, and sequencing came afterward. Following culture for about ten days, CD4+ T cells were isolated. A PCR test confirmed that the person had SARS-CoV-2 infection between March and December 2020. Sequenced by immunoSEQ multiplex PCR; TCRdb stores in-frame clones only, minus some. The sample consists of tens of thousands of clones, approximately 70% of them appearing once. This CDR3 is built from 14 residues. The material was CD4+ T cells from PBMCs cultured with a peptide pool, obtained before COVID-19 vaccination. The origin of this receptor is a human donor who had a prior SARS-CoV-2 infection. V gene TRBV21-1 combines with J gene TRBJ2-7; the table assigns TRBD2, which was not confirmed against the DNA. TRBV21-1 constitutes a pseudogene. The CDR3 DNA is TGTGCCAGCACCAGCCTAGAGAGCTCCTACGAGCAGTACTTC. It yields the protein CASTSLESSYEQYF.